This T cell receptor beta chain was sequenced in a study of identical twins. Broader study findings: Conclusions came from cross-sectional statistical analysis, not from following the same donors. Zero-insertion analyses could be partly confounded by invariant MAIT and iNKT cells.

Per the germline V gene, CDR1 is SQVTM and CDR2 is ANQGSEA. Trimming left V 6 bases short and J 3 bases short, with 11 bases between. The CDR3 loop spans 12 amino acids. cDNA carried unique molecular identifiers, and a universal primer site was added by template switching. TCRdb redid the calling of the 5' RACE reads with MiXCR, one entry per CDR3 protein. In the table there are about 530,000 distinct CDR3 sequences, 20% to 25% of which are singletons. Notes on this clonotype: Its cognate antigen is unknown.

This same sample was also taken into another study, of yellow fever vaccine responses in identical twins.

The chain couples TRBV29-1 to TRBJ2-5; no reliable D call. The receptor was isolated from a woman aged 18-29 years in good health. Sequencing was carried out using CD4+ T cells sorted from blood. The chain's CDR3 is CSVRTMEETQYF. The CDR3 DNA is TGCAGCGTAAGGACCATGGAAGAGACCCAGTACTTC.